What follows is one TCR beta chain and its context. The entry originates in a study of blood T cell repertoires in COVID-19. Across the study: The United States, Italy and Spain supplied acute and convalescent COVID-19 samples.

Clones were read by immunoSEQ multiplex PCR, and TCRdb kept only the in-frame ones, dropping some. The data show 35,000 to 40,000 clones, approximately 84% seen once. Sequencing input: peripheral blood. The sequence was obtained from a man older than 75 with active or convalescent COVID-19.

Here the CDR3 reads CASSIRLSGANVLTF. The CDR3 nucleotides are TGCGCCAGCAGCATCAGACTCTCTGGGGCCAACGTCCTGACTTTC. The chain couples TRBV10-1 to TRBJ2-6; D is ambiguous. The V and J ends lost 6 bases and 0 bases respectively, with 9 bases between them. CDR1 WNHNN and CDR2 SYGVQD come from the germline V gene (reference sequence). This CDR3 comprises 15 residues.